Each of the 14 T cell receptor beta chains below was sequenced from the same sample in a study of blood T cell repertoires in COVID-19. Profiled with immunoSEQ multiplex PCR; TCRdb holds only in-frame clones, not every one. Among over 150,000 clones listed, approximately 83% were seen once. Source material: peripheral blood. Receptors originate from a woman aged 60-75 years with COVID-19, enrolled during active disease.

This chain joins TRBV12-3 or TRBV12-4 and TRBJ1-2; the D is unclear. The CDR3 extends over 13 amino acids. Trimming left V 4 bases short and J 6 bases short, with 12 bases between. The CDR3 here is CASSSTTRHGYTF. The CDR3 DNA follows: TGTGCCAGCAGTTCGACCACTAGACATGGCTACACCTTC.

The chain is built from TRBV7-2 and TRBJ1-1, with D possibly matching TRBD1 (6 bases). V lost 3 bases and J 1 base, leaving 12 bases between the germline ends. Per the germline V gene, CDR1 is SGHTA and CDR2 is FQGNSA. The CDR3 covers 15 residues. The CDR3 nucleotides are TGTGCCAGCAGCTTGGGACAAGTTTCGAACACTGAAGCTTTCTTT. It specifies CASSLGQVSNTEAFF.

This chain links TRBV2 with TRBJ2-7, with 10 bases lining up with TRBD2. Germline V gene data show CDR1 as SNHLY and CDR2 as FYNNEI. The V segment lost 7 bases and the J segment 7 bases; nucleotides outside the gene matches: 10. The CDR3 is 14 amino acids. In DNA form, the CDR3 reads TGTGCCAGCAAGAGGCTAGCGGGGGTAGGGGAGCAGTACGTC. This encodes CASKRLAGVGEQYV.

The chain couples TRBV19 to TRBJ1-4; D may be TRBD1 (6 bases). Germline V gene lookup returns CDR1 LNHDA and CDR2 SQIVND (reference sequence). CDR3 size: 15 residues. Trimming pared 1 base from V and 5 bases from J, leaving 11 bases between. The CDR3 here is CASSIGGTRNEKLFF. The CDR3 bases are TGTGCCAGTAGTATAGGTGGGACACGGAATGAAAAACTGTTTTTT.

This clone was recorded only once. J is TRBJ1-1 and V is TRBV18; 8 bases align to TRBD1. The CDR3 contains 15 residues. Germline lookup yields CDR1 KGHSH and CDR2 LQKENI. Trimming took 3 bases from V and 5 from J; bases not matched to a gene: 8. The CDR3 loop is CASSPLDRGGTEAFF. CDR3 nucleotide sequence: TGTGCCAGCTCACCCCTTGACAGGGGAGGTACTGAAGCTTTCTTT.

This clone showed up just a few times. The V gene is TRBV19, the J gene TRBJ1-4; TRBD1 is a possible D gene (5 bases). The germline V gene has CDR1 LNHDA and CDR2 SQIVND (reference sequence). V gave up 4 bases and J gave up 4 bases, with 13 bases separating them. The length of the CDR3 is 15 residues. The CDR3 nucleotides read TGTGCCAGTAGTACACCGACAGTGGGTAATGAAAAACTGTTTTTT. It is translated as CASSTPTVGNEKLFF. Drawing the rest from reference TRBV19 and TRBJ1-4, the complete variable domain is DGGITQSPKYLFRKEGQNVTLSCEQNLNHDAMYWYRQDPGQGLRLIYYSQIVNDFQKGDIAEGYSVSREKKESFPLTVTSAQKNPTAFYLCASSTPTVGNEKLFFGSGTQLSVL.

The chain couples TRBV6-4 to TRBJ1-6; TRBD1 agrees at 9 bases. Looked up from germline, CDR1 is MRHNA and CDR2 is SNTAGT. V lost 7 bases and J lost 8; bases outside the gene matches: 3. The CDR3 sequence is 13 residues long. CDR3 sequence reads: CASKRDRDSPLHF. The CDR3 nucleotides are TGTGCCAGCAAAAGGGACAGGGATTCACCCCTCCACTTT.

This CDR3 is CASSQQGARYIQYF. The CDR3 nucleotides are TGTGCCAGCAGCCAACAGGGGGCGCGGTACATTCAGTACTTC. The V call is TRBV3-1 (or the pseudogene TRBV3-2), the J call TRBJ2-4, with 8 nucleotides matching TRBD1. The CDR3 loop spans 14 amino acids. Per the germline V gene, CDR1 is LGHDT and CDR2 is YNNKEL (reference sequence). Losses at the gene ends were 2 bases for V and 8 bases for J; bases not matched to a gene: 5.

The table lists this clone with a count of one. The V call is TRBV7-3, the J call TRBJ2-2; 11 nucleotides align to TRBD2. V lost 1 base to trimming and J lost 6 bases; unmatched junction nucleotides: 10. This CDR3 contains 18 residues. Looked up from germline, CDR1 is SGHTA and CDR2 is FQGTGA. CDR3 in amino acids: CASSLRVSGRALAGELFF. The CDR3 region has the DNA TGTGCCAGCAGCTTAAGGGTTAGCGGGAGGGCCCTGGCCGGGGAGCTGTTTTTT.

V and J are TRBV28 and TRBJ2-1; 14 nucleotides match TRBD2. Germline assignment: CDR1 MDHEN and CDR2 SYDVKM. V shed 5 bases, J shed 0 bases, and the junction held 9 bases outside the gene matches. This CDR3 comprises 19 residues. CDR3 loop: CASSPRWTSGRNSYNEQFF. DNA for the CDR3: TGTGCCAGCAGTCCCCGTTGGACTAGCGGGAGGAACTCCTACAATGAGCAGTTCTTC.

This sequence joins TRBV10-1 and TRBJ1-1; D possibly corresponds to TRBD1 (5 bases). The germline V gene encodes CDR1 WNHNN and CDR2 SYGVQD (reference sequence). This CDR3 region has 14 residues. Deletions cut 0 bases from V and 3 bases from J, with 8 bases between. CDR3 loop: CASSESTDYTEAFF. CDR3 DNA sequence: TGCGCCAGCAGTGAGTCGACAGACTACACTGAAGCTTTCTTT.

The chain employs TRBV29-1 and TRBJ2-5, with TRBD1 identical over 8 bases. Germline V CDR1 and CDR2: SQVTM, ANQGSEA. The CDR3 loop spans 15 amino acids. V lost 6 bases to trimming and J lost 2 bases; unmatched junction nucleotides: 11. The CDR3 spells CSVPGQGIIQETQYF. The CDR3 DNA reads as TGCAGCGTCCCCGGACAGGGAATTATTCAAGAGACCCAGTACTTC.

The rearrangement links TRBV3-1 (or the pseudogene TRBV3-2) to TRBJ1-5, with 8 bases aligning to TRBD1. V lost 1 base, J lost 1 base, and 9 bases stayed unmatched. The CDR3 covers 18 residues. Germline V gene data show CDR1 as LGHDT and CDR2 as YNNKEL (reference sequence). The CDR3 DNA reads TGTGCCAGCAGCCAAGGAAGACAGGGGAAGGTAAGCAATCAGCCCCAGCATTTT. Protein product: CASSQGRQGKVSNQPQHF.

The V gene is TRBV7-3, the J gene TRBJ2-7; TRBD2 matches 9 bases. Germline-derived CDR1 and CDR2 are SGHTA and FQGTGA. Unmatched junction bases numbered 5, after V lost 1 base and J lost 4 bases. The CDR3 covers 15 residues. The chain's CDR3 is CASSLRGAGGYEQYF. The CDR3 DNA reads TGTGCCAGCAGCTTAAGAGGGGCGGGAGGGTACGAGCAGTACTTC.